These 20 T cell receptor beta chains were sequenced from one sample in a study of cytomegalovirus exposure and HLA in healthy donors. The PCR contained 60 Vbeta and 13 Jbeta primers. Sequencing used immunoSEQ multiplex PCR; TCRdb keeps in-frame clones, though not all of them. This sample yields under 200,000 clones, of which roughly 68% are seen a single time; approximately 1.8% belongs to the top ten. Source material: PBMCs. These receptors were taken from a woman younger than 45 in good health and CMV-seronegative.

This rearrangement joins TRBV10-3 to TRBJ2-5, with 10 bases fitting TRBD2. The germline CDR1 and CDR2 sequences are ENHRY and SYGVKD. Germline trimming cut 2 bases from V and 3 bases from J; bases unmatched to any gene: 6. This CDR3 is built from 16 residues. CDR3 coding DNA: TGTGCCATCAGTGAGCTGACTAGCGGGCTTGAAGAGACCCAGTACTTC. Translating gives CAISELTSGLEETQYF.

The V call is TRBV19, the J call TRBJ1-5, with D unresolved. This CDR3 is 15 amino acids long. The V gene lost 3 bases and the J gene lost 0 bases, with 9 bases spanning the gap. Germline V gene data show CDR1 as LNHDA and CDR2 as SQIVND (reference sequence). The CDR3 bases are TGTGCCAGTAGTATCGATCAGTATAGCAATCAGCCCCAGCATTTT. Protein: CASSIDQYSNQPQHF.

The chain couples TRBV27 to TRBJ2-7; D may be TRBD2 (6 bases). Trimming stripped 8 bases from V and 2 bases from J, with 22 bases between. CDR1 and CDR2 (germline): MNHEY, SMNVEV (reference sequence). The CDR3 is 16 amino acids. This chain's CDR3 is CASSLNGGEGPYEQYF. CDR3 bases: TGTGCCAGCTCCCTCAACGGAGGGGAAGGTCCCTACGAGCAGTACTTC.

The chain joins TRBV4-1 to TRBJ2-3, with D possibly matching TRBD2 (5 bases). The CDR3 is made up of 16 amino acids. Germline assignment: CDR1 MGHRA and CDR2 YSYEKL. The V end was cut by 1 base, the J end by 2 bases, with 13 bases between. The CDR3 is CASSQGAGIITDTQYF. CDR3 nucleotide sequence: TGCGCCAGCAGCCAAGGCGCGGGCATAATCACAGATACGCAGTATTTT.

V usage is TRBV6-6 and J usage is TRBJ1-2; 7 bases line up with TRBD1. This CDR3 has 13 amino acids. Germline trimming cut 6 bases from V and 5 bases from J; bases unmatched to any gene: 6. From germline, CDR1 is MNHNY and CDR2 SVGAGI (reference sequence). CDR3 sequence: CASRPDRDYGYTF. CDR3 in DNA: TGTGCCAGCAGGCCCGACAGGGATTATGGCTACACCTTC.

The rearrangement links TRBV6-1 to TRBJ1-1; the D gene is possibly TRBD1 (5 bases). Germline V gene lookup returns CDR1 MNHNS and CDR2 SASEGT. The CDR3 extends over 14 amino acids. V shed 3 bases and J shed 2 bases, with 10 bases lying between them. The CDR3 DNA reads as TGTGCCAGCAGTGACATAGGGGCTAACACTGAAGCTTTCTTT. Protein: CASSDIGANTEAFF.

This sequence joins TRBV5-1 and TRBJ2-3; TRBD2 agrees at 8 bases. There are 15 residues in the CDR3. The V gene end was trimmed by 0 bases and the J gene end by 3 bases; junction bases not matched to a gene: 3. CDR1 SGHRS and CDR2 YFSETQ come from the germline V gene. Here the CDR3 reads CASSLGQRGTDTQYF. CDR3 DNA sequence: TGCGCCAGCAGCTTGGGCCAGCGGGGGACAGATACGCAGTATTTT.

V is TRBV6-4 and J is TRBJ1-1; perhaps TRBD1 as D (6 bases). The CDR3 is 15 amino acids. The V end was cut by 0 bases, the J end by 1 base, with 9 bases between. Germline V gives CDR1 MRHNA, CDR2 SNTAGT. CDR3 sequence (DNA): TGTGCCAGCAGTGACTCGGCAGGGGAGAACACTGAAGCTTTCTTT. It encodes CASSDSAGENTEAFF.

The V and J genes are TRBV2 and TRBJ1-6, with D possibly being TRBD1 (5 bases). The germline V gene has CDR1 SNHLY and CDR2 FYNNEI. The CDR3 is made up of 16 amino acids. Trimming took off 7 bases at V and 0 bases at J, with 13 bases between the two ends. The CDR3 coding sequence is TGTGCCAGCACCGTGACAGCCAGCTCCTATAATTCACCCCTCCACTTT. Amino acid sequence: CASTVTASSYNSPLHF.

The chain uses TRBV18 and TRBJ1-3; D is uncertain. The CDR3 runs 14 residues. Germline CDR1 is KGHSH and CDR2 is LQKENI. Trimming left V 3 bases short and J 0 bases short, with 6 bases between. CDR3 coding DNA: TGTGCCAGCTCACCTCAGTCCTCTGGAAACACCATATATTTT. Translating it yields CASSPQSSGNTIYF.

The rearrangement links TRBV5-1 to TRBJ2-1; D is ambiguous. The germline CDR1 and CDR2 sequences are SGHRS and YFSETQ. V was cut by 0 bases and J by 3 bases, with 10 bases left in between. The CDR3 totals 15 residues. The CDR3 reads CASSLGSSFYNEQFF. CDR3 in DNA: TGCGCCAGCAGCTTGGGTAGCAGCTTCTACAATGAGCAGTTCTTC.

CDR3 DNA: TGTGCCAGCAGTGATGGGCAGCTCTACGAGCAGTACTTC. As protein: CASSDGQLYEQYF. J is TRBJ2-7 and V is TRBV2; D gene ambiguous. This CDR3 has 13 residues. CDR1 is SNHLY and CDR2 is FYNNEI in the germline V gene. Trimming took off 3 bases at V and 3 bases at J, with 9 bases between the two ends.

The J gene is TRBJ1-2, the V gene TRBV5-1; D is uncertain. Germline V gene sequence: CDR1 SGHRS, CDR2 YFSETQ. CDR3 length: 14 residues. The V end was cut by 0 bases, the J end by 5 bases, with 11 bases between. The CDR3 loop reads CASSLDAGRYGYTF. DNA of the CDR3: TGCGCCAGCAGCTTGGATGCGGGCCGGTATGGCTACACCTTC.

The chain recombines TRBV9 with TRBJ2-2; TRBD1 matches at 7 bases. The ends lost 1 base at V and 5 bases at J; junction bases unmatched: 8. Germline lookup yields CDR1 SGDLS and CDR2 YYNGEE. This CDR3 region has 16 residues. CDR3 nucleotides: TGTGCCAGCAGCGTATCTCGGCAGGGGGTGACCGGGGAGCTGTTTTTT. Encoded protein: CASSVSRQGVTGELFF.

This sequence joins TRBV2 and TRBJ2-7; 7 positions agree with TRBD2. V was clipped by 2 bases and J by 2 bases; unmatched bases: 3. The CDR3 length is 14 residues. Germline V lookup: CDR1 SNHLY, CDR2 FYNNEI. Here the CDR3 reads CASSESGTTYEQYF. The CDR3 bases are TGTGCCAGCAGTGAATCCGGGACTACCTACGAGCAGTACTTC.

The chain recombines TRBV5-5 with TRBJ2-7; TRBD2 matches 12 bases. CDR1 is SGHKS and CDR2 is YYEKEE in the germline V gene (reference sequence). The CDR3 extends over 15 amino acids. The V segment lost 4 bases and the J segment 2 bases; nucleotides outside the gene matches: 4. CDR3 sequence: CASSPLAGGPYEQYF. In DNA form, the CDR3 reads TGTGCCAGCAGCCCCCTAGCGGGAGGGCCCTACGAGCAGTACTTC.

This chain connects TRBV19 to TRBJ2-7; a weak D match, TRBD1 (5 bases). V was clipped by 10 bases and J by 0 bases, with 16 bases between them. This CDR3 spans 14 amino acids. In germline, CDR1 is LNHDA, CDR2 SQIVND (reference sequence). CDR3 region: CATALQGLSYEQYF. The DNA for the CDR3 is TGTGCCACGGCCTTGCAGGGCCTCTCCTACGAGCAGTACTTC.

The V call is TRBV10-3, the J call TRBJ2-5; D is possibly TRBD2 (6 bases). Near its end, the DNA agrees better with TRBJ2-7, so the J call may be wrong. CDR1 ENHRY and CDR2 SYGVKD come from the germline V gene. CDR3 size: 15 residues. In nucleotides, the CDR3 is TGTGCCATCAGTGAGTCGGAGCGGGCCCTCCACGAGCAGTACTTC. Protein sequence: CAISESERALHEQYF.

The J gene is TRBJ2-5, the V gene TRBV7-6; D perhaps matches TRBD1 (6 bases). Germline CDR1 and CDR2: SGHVS and FNYEAQ. Trimming cost V 1 base and J 4 bases, with 13 bases left between them. The CDR3 covers 15 residues. The chain's CDR3 is CASSLEAGEGETQYF. In nucleotides, the CDR3 is TGTGCCAGCAGCTTAGAGGCAGGGGAAGGAGAGACCCAGTACTTC.

This clone is labeled medium-sized. The chain employs TRBV25-1 and TRBJ1-1; D unclear. The V gene's germline CDR1 is MGHDK and CDR2 SYGVNS. This CDR3 has 14 residues. The V end was cut by 2 bases, the J end by 7 bases, with 14 bases between. Here the CDR3 DNA reads TGTGCCAGCAGTGAAAAAGGTGAGGCAAGTGAAGCTTTCTTT. This codes for CASSEKGEASEAFF.